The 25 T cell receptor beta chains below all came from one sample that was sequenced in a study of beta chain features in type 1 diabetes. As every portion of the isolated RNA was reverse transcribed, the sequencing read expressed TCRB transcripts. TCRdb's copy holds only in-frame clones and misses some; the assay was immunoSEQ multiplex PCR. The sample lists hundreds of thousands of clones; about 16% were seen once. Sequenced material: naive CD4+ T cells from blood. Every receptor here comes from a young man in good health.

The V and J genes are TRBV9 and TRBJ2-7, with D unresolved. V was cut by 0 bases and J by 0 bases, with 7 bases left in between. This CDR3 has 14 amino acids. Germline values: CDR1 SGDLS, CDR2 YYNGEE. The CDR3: CASSVAPASYEQYF. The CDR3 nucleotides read TGTGCCAGCAGCGTAGCCCCAGCCTCCTACGAGCAGTACTTC.

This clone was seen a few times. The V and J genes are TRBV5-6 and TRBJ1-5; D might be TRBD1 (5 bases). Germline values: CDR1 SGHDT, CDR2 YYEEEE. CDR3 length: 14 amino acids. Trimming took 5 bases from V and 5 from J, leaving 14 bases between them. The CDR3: CASSRGARDQPQHF. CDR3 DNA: TGTGCCAGCAGTCGCGGGGCCCGGGATCAGCCCCAGCATTTT.

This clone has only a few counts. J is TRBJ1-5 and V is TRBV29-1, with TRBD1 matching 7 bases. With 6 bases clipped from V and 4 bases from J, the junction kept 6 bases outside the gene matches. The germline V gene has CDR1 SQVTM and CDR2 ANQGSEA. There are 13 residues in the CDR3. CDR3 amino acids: CSVPQGPNQPQHF. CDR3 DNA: TGCAGCGTCCCACAGGGGCCAAATCAGCCCCAGCATTTT.

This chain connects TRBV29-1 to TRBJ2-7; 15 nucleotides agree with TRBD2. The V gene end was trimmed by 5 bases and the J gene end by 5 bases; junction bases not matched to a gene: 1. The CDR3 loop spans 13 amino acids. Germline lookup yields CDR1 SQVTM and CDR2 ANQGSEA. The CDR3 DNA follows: TGCAGCGTTCGGACTAGCGGGAGGGACGAGCAGTACTTC. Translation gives CSVRTSGRDEQYF.

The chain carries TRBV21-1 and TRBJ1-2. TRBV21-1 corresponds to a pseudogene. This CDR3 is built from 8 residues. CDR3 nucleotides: TGTGCCAGCAGCAAAGTTTCCTTC. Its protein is CASSKVSF.

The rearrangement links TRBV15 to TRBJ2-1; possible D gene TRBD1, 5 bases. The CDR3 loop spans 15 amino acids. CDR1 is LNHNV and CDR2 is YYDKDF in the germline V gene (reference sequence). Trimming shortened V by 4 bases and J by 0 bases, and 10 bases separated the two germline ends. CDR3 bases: TGTGCCACCAGCAACAAGGGGCACTCCTACAATGAGCAGTTCTTC. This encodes CATSNKGHSYNEQFF.

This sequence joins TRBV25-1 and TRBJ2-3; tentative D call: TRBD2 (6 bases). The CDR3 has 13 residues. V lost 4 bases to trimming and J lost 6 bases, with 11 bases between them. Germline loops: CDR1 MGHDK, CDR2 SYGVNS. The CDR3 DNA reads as TGTGCCAGCAGTGGGAGACTAGTTGATACGCAGTATTTT. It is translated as CASSGRLVDTQYF.

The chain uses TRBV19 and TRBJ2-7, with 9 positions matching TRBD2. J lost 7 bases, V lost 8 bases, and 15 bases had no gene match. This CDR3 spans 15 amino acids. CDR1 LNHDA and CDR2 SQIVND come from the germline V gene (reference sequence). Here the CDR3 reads CASGPWSGTSLEQYF. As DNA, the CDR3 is TGTGCCAGTGGACCCTGGTCAGGGACTAGCCTGGAGCAGTACTTC. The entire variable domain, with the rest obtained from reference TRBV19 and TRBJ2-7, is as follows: DGGITQSPKYLFRKEGQNVTLSCEQNLNHDAMYWYRQDPGQGLRLIYYSQIVNDFQKGDIAEGYSVSREKKESFPLTVTSAQKNPTAFYLCASGPWSGTSLEQYFGPGTRLTVT.

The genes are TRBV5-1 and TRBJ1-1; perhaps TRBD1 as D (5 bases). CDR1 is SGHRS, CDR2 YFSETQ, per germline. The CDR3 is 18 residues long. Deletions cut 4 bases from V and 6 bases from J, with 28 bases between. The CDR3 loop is CASSPALGPGVWWAEAFF. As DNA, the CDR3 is TGCGCCAGCAGCCCGGCACTTGGGCCGGGGGTCTGGTGGGCTGAAGCTTTCTTT.

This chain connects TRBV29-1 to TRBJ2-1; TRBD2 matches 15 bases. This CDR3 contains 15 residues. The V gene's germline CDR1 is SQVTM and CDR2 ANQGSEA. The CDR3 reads CTGLAGGSSYNEQFF. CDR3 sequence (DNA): TGCACCGGACTAGCGGGAGGGAGCTCCTACAATGAGCAGTTCTTC.

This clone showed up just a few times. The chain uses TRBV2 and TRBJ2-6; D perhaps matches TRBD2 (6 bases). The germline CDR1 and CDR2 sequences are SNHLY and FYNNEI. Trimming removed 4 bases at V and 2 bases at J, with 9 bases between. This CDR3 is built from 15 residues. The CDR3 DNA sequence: TGTGCCAGCAGTGGACGGGGGACTGGGGCCAACGTCCTGACTTTC. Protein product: CASSGRGTGANVLTF.

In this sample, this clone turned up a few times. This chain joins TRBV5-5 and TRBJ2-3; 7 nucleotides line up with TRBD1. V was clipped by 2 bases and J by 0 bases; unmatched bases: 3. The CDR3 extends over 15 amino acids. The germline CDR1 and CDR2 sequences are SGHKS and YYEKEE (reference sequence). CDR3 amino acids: CASSFLRGSTDTQYF. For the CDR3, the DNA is TGTGCCAGCAGCTTCCTCAGGGGGAGCACAGATACGCAGTATTTT.

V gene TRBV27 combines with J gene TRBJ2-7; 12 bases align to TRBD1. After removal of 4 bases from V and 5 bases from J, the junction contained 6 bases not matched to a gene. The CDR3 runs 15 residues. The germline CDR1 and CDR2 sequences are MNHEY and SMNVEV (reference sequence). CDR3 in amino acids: CASSSPGTGGHEQYF. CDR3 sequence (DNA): TGTGCCAGCAGTTCTCCCGGGACAGGGGGCCACGAGCAGTACTTC.

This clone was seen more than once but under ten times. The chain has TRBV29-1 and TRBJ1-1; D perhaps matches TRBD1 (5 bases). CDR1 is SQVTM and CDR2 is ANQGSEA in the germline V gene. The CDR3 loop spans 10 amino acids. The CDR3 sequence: CSGGDTEAFF. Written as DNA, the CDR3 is TGCAGTGGAGGGGACACTGAAGCTTTCTTT.

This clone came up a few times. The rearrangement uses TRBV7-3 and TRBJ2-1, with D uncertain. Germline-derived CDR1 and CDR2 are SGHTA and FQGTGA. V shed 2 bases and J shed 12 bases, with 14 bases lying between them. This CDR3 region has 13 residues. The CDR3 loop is CASSLDGNLRQFF. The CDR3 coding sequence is TGTGCCAGCAGCTTAGATGGGAATCTACGGCAGTTCTTC.

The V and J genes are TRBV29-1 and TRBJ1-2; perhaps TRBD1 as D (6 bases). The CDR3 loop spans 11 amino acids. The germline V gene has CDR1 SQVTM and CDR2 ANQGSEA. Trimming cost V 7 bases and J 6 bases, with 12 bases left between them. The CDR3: CSATQGNGYTF. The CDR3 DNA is TGCAGCGCCACACAGGGTAATGGCTACACCTTC.

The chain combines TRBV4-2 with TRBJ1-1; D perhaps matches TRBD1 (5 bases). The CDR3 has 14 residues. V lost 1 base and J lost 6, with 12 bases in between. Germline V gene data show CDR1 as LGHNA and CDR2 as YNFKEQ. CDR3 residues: CASSQARVGAEAFF. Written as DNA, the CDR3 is TGTGCCAGCAGCCAAGCTAGGGTGGGGGCTGAAGCTTTCTTT.

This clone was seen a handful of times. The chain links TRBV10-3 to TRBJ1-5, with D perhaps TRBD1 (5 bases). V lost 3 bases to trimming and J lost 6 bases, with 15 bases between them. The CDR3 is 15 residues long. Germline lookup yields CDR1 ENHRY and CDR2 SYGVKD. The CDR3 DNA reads TGTGCCATCAGTGACGTAGGGGAGGGAACTCAGCCCCAGCATTTT. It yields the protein CAISDVGEGTQPQHF.

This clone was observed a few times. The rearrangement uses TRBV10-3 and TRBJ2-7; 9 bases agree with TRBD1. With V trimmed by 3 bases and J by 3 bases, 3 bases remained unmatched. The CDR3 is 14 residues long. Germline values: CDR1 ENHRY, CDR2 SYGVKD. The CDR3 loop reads CAISDGTGRYEQYF. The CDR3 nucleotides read TGTGCCATCAGTGACGGGACAGGGCGCTACGAGCAGTACTTC.

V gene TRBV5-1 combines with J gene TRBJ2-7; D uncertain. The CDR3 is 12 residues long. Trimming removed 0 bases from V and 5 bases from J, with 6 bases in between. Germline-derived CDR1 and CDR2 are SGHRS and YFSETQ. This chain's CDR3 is CASSLGLDEQYF. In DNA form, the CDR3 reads TGCGCCAGCAGCTTGGGGCTAGACGAGCAGTACTTC.

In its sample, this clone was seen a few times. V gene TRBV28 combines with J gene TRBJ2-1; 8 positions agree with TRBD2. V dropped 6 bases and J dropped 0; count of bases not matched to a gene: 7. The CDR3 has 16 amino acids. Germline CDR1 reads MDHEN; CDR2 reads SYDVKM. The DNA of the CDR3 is TGTGCCAGCAGAGTTAGCGGGACCTACTCCTACAATGAGCAGTTCTTC. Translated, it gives CASRVSGTYSYNEQFF.

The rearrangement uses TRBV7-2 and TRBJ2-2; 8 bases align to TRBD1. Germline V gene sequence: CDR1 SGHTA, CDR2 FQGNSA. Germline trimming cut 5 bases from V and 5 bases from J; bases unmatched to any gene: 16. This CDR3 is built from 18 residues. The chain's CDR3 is CASSVGQGYGEKTGELFF. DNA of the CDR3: TGTGCCAGCAGCGTCGGACAGGGCTATGGAGAAAAGACCGGGGAGCTGTTTTTT.

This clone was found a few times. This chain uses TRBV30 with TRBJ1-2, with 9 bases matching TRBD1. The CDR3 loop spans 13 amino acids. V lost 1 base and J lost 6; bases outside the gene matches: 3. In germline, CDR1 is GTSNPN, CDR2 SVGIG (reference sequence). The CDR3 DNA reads TGTGCCTGGAGTGGGGGACAGGGCCATGGCTACACCTTC. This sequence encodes CAWSGGQGHGYTF.

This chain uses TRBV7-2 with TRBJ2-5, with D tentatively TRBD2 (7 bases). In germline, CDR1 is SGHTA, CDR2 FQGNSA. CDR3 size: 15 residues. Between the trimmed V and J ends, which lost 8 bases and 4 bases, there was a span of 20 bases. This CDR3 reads CASLFARGAGETQYF. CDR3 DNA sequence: TGTGCCAGCCTATTTGCCCGGGGGGCCGGAGAGACCCAGTACTTC.

DNA for the CDR3: TGTGCCAGCAGAGGCCGGGACAGGGGTGAGCAGTTCTTC. Residues: CASRGRDRGEQFF. The chain links TRBV6-5 to TRBJ2-1, with TRBD1 matching 10 bases. The CDR3 has 13 amino acids. Germline assignment: CDR1 MNHEY and CDR2 SVGAGI. J gave up 9 bases and V 6 bases, and 5 bases lay outside the gene matches.